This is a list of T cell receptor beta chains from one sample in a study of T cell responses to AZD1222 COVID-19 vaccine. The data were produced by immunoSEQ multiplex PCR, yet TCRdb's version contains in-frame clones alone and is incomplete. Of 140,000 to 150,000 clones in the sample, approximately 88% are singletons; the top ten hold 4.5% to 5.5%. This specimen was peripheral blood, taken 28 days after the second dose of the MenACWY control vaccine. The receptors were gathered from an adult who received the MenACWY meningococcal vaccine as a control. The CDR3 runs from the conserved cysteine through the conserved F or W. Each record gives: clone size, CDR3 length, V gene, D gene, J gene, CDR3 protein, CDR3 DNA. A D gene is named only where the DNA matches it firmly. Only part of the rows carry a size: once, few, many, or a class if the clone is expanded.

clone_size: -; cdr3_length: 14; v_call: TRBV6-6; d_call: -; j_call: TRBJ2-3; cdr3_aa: CASMRAGHTDTQYF; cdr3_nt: TGTGCCAGCATGAGGGCGGGGCACACAGATACGCAGTATTTT
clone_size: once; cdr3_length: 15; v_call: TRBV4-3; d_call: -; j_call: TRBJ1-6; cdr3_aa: CASSQDGQGGSPLHF; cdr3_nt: TGCGCCAGCAGCCAAGACGGGCAGGGAGGCTCACCCCTCCACTTT
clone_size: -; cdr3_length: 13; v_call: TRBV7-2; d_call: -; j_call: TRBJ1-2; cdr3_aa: CASSPGGGSGYTF; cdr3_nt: TGTGCCAGCAGCCCGGGAGGAGGGTCTGGCTACACCTTC
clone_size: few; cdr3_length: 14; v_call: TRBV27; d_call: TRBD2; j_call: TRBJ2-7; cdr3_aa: CASSSRTSRREQYF; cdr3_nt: TGTGCCAGCAGTTCTAGGACTAGTAGGCGCGAGCAGTACTTC
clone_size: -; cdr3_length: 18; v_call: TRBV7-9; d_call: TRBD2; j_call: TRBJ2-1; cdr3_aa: CASSPYGGLAGVGNEQFF; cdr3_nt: TGTGCCAGCAGCCCATATGGGGGACTAGCGGGGGTAGGCAATGAGCAGTTCTTC
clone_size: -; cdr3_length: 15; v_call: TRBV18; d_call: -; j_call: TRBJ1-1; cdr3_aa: CASSPLGGMNTEAFF; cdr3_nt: TGTGCCAGCTCACCGCTAGGTGGTATGAACACTGAAGCTTTCTTT
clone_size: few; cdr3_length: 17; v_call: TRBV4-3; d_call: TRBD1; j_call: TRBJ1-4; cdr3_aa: CASSQGTGGLVNEKLFF; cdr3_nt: TGCGCCAGCAGCCAAGGGACAGGTGGCCTCGTTAATGAAAAACTGTTTTTT
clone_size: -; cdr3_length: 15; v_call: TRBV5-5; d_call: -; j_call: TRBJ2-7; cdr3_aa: CASSLVLYSSYEQYF; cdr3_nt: TGTGCCAGCAGCTTGGTCTTGTACAGCTCCTACGAGCAGTACTTC
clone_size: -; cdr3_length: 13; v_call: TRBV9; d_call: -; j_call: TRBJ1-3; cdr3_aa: CASSVGFGNTIYF; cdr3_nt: TGTGCCAGCAGCGTAGGTTTCGGAAACACCATATATTTT
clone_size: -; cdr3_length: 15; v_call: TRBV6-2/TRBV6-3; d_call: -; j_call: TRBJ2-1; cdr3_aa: CASSYRGEGIHEQFF; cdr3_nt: TGTGCCAGCAGTTACAGGGGGGAGGGCATACATGAGCAGTTCTTC
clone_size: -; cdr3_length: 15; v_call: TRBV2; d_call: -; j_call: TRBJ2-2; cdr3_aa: CASVGNSGRTGELFF; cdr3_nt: TGTGCCAGCGTCGGAAACTCAGGGCGGACCGGGGAGCTGTTTTTT
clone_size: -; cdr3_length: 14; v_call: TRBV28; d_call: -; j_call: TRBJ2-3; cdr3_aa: CASSLSAYTDTQYF; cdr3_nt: TGTGCCAGCAGTTTGTCCGCGTACACAGATACGCAGTATTTT
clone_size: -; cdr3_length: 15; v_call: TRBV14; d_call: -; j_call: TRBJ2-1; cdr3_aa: CASSHLPGANNEQFF; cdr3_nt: TGTGCCAGCAGCCACTTACCAGGAGCCAACAATGAGCAGTTCTTC
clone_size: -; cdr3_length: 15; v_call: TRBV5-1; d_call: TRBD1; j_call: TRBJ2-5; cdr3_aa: CASSLRDRAQETQYF; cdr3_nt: TGCGCCAGCAGCCTACGGGACAGGGCACAAGAGACCCAGTACTTC
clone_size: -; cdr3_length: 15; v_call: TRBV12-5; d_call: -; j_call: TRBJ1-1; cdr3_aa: CASGSRGSANTEAFF; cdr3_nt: TGTGCTAGTGGTTCGAGGGGCAGTGCGAACACTGAAGCTTTCTTT
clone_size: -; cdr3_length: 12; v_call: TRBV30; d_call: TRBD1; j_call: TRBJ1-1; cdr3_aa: CAWSPGQGQAFF; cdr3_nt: TGTGCCTGGAGTCCCGGACAGGGACAAGCTTTCTTT
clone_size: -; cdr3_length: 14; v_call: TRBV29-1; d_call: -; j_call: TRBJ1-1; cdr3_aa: CSVEDAGVNTEAFF; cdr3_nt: TGCAGCGTTGAAGACGCAGGAGTGAACACTGAAGCTTTCTTT
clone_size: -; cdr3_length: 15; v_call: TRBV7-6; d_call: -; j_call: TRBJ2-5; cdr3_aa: CASSSLGRGAETQYF; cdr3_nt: TGTGCCAGCAGCTCCTTAGGTCGGGGGGCGGAGACCCAGTACTTC
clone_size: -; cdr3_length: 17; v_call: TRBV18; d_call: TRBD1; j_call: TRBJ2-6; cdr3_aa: CASSRGQGSSGANVLTF; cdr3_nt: TGTGCCAGCTCACGCGGACAGGGTTCGTCTGGGGCCAACGTCCTGACTTTC
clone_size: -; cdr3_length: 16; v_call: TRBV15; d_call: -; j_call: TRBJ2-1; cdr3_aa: CATSSGRARRYNEQFF; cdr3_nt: TGTGCCACCAGCTCCGGCCGGGCGAGGAGGTACAATGAGCAGTTCTTC
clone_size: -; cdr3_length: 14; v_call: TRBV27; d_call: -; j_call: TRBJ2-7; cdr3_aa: CASSSGVAAYEQYF; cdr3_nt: TGTGCCAGCAGTTCCGGAGTGGCCGCCTACGAGCAGTACTTC
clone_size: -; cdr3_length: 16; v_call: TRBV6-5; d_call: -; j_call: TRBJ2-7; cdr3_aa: CASSYTAGSGYYEQYF; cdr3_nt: TGTGCCAGCAGTTACACGGCGGGTAGCGGATACTACGAGCAGTACTTC
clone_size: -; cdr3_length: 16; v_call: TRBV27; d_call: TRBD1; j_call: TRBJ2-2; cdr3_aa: CASSPTGRQGHGELFF; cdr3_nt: TGTGCCAGCAGTCCGACAGGGCGGCAGGGGCACGGGGAGCTGTTTTTT
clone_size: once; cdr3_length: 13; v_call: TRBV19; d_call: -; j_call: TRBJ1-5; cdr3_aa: CASSMRPHQPQHF; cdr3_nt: TGTGCCAGTAGTATGAGACCCCATCAGCCCCAGCATTTT
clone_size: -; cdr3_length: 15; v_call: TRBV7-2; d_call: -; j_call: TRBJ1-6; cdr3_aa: CASSNLGHRGSPLHF; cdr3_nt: TGTGCCAGCAGCAACCTCGGACACCGGGGTTCACCCCTCCACTTT
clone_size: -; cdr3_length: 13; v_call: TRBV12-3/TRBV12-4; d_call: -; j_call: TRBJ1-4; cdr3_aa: CASSLRRTGYKFF; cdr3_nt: TGTGCCAGCAGTTTGCGCAGGACGGGATACAAATTTTTT
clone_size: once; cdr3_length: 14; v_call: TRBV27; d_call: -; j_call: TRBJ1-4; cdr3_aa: CASSWVATNEKLFF; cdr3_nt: TGTGCCAGCAGTTGGGTCGCAACTAATGAAAAACTGTTTTTT
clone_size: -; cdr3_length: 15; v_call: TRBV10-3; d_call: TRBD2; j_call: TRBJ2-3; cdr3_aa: CAISDSGRALDTQYF; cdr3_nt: TGTGCCATCAGTGATAGCGGGAGGGCCTTAGATACGCAGTATTTT
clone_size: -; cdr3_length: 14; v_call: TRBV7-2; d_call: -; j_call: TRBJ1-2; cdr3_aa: CASSFGGGNYGYTF; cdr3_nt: TGTGCCAGCAGCTTCGGGGGGGGTAACTATGGCTACACCTTC
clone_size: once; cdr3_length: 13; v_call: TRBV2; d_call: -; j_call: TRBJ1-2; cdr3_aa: CASRGPFNYGYTF; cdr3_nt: TGTGCCAGCAGAGGGCCCTTTAACTATGGCTACACCTTC
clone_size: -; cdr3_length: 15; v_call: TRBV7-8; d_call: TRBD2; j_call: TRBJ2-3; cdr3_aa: CASSLLAGEGDTQYF; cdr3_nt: TGTGCCAGCAGCTTACTAGCGGGGGAGGGGGATACGCAGTATTTT
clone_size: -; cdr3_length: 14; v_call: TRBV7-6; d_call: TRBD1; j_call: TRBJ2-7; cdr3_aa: CASSLGTGSYEQYF; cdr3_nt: TGTGCCAGCAGCTTGGGGACAGGTTCCTACGAGCAGTACTTC
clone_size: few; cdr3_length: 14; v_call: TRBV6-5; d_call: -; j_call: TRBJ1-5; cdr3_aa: CASMGILGNQPQHF; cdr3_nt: TGTGCCAGCATGGGGATCTTGGGCAATCAGCCCCAGCATTTT
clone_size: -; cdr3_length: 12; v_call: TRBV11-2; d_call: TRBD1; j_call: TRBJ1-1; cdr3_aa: CAGRGGDTEAFF; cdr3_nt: TGTGCCGGCAGGGGGGGTGACACTGAAGCTTTCTTT
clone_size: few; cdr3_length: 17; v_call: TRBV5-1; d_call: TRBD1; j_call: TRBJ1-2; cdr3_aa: CASSPISTTGRGLGYTF; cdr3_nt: TGCGCCAGCAGCCCAATCTCCACTACGGGAAGGGGGCTTGGCTACACCTTC
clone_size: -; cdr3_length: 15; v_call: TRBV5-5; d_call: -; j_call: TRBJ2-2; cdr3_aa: CASSPVLVKAGELFF; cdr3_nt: TGTGCCAGCAGCCCCGTCCTGGTTAAAGCCGGGGAGCTGTTTTTT
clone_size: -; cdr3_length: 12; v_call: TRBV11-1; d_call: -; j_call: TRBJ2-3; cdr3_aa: CASSSPYFEQYF; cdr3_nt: TGTGCCAGCAGCTCACCATATTTTGAGCAGTATTTT
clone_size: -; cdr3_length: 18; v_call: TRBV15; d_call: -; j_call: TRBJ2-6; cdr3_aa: CATSRDGAGSAGANVLTF; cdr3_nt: TGTGCCACCAGCAGAGATGGGGCAGGTAGTGCTGGGGCCAACGTCCTGACTTTC
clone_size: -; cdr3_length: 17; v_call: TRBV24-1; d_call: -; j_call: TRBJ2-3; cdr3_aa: CATSDFGDWFSQDTQYF; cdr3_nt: TGTGCCACCAGTGATTTTGGGGACTGGTTTTCACAGGATACGCAGTATTTT
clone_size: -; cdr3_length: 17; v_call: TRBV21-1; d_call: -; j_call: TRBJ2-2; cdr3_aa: CASKETGQIGRAGELFF; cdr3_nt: TGTGCCAGCAAAGAAACAGGACAGATAGGAAGGGCCGGGGAGCTGTTTTTT
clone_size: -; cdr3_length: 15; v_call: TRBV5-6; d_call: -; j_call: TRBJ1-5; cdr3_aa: CASSSRNQGNQPQHF; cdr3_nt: TGTGCCAGCAGCTCCAGAAACCAGGGGAATCAGCCCCAGCATTTT
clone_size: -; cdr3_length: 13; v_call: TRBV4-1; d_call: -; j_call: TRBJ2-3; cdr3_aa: CASSQGLTDTQYF; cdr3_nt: TGCGCCAGCAGCCAAGGCCTCACAGATACGCAGTATTTT